This entry lists 32 T cell receptor beta chains sequenced from one sample in a study of T-cell reconstitution after alpha-beta-depleted transplantation in children. During its preparation, the TCRbeta library received unique molecular identifiers. Each CDR3 protein gets one entry after TCRdb re-called the PCR reads with MiXCR. This sample carries about 500,000 distinct CDR3 sequences, around a third of them seen once, and the ten largest clones take 2% to 3%. The sequenced sample was PBMCs from the stem cell graft donor, obtained from the stem cell graft. All receptors come from a human donor who donated a stem cell graft to a child with aplastic anemia.

The chain links TRBV12-3 or TRBV12-4 to TRBJ1-1; D gene unclear. The V gene lost 2 bases and the J gene lost 6 bases, with 10 bases spanning the gap. This CDR3 contains 13 residues. The CDR3: CASSLSQSPEAFF. In DNA, the CDR3 is TGTGCCAGCAGTTTATCGCAGTCACCTGAAGCTTTCTTT.

This clonotype was seen more than once but under ten times. V gene TRBV20-1 combines with J gene TRBJ1-2, with a possible D match to TRBD1 (5 bases). CDR3 size: 13 residues. The germline V gene has CDR1 DFQATT and CDR2 SNEGSKA (reference sequence). Trimming took 1 base from V and 1 from J, leaving 7 bases between them. CDR3 sequence (DNA): TGCAGTGCTAGAGGAGGGGTTAACTATGGCTACACCTTC. Its translation: CSARGGVNYGYTF.

In the case of this clonotype: The germline gene is not matched at one end of the junction; a read error may be the cause. The chain uses TRBV12-3 or TRBV12-4 and TRBJ2-1; 7 bases align to TRBD1. CDR3 length equals 12 residues. This chain's CDR3 is CASSFNRGQQNF. The CDR3 nucleotides read TGTGCCAGCAGCTTTAATCGGGGACAGCAGAACTTC.

The chain is built from TRBV5-4 and TRBJ2-1; 9 bases match TRBD2. Germline CDR1 and CDR2: SGHNT and YYREEE (reference sequence). The CDR3 is made up of 16 amino acids. Trimming removed 4 bases from V and 3 bases from J; junction bases left unmatched: 8. The CDR3 is CASSLDPSGNYNEQFF. The CDR3 DNA reads as TGTGCCAGCAGCCTCGACCCTAGCGGGAACTACAATGAGCAGTTCTTC.

The chain employs TRBV5-1 and TRBJ2-1; 11 nucleotides agree with TRBD2. The CDR3 length is 16 residues. Germline-derived CDR1 and CDR2 are SGHRS and YFSETQ. J lost 8 bases, V lost 4 bases, and 11 bases had no gene match. CDR3 amino acids: CASSPSTSGTVYEQFF. In nucleotides, the CDR3 is TGCGCCAGCAGCCCATCGACTAGCGGGACTGTTTATGAGCAGTTCTTC.

This clonotype has more than one count but fewer than ten. V is TRBV18 and J is TRBJ1-1; 10 bases align to TRBD1. The germline CDR1 and CDR2 sequences are KGHSH and LQKENI. This CDR3 contains 15 residues. Germline trimming cut 6 bases from V and 3 bases from J; bases unmatched to any gene: 7. The CDR3 coding sequence is TGTGCCAGCTCGCCTATTGGACAGGGGGACACTGAAGCTTTCTTT. This translates into CASSPIGQGDTEAFF.

V usage is TRBV7-8 and J usage is TRBJ2-1; 7 positions agree with TRBD2. In germline, CDR1 is SGHVS, CDR2 FQNEAQ. With V trimmed by 3 bases and J by 10 bases, 6 bases remained unmatched. This CDR3 comprises 13 residues. This chain's CDR3 is CASSFGLVGEQFF. CDR3 DNA sequence: TGTGCCAGCAGCTTTGGACTAGTTGGGGAGCAGTTCTTC.

V usage is TRBV7-6 and J usage is TRBJ2-7; no firm D call. The CDR3 spans 13 residues. Trimming took 2 bases from V and 4 from J, leaving 9 bases between them. Germline lookup yields CDR1 SGHVS and CDR2 FNYEAQ. The CDR3 DNA reads as TGTGCCAGCAGCTTAACGACAAGTTACGAGCAGTACTTC. It encodes CASSLTTSYEQYF.

The chain joins TRBV20-1 to TRBJ1-3; no definite D call. Deletions cut 3 bases from V and 4 bases from J, with 13 bases between. This CDR3 region has 14 residues. The germline CDR1 and CDR2 sequences are DFQATT and SNEGSKA (reference sequence). The CDR3 loop reads CSAREYSAGNTIYF. In DNA, the CDR3 is TGCAGTGCTAGGGAATACTCAGCGGGAAACACCATATATTTT.

This chain joins TRBV18 and TRBJ2-3, with a possible D match to TRBD2 (5 bases). CDR1 is KGHSH and CDR2 is LQKENI in the germline V gene. The CDR3 totals 13 residues. V lost 5 bases and J 3 bases, leaving 9 bases between the germline ends. Written as DNA, the CDR3 is TGTGCCAGCTCAATTCGGGATACAGATACGCAGTATTTT. This translates into CASSIRDTDTQYF.

This clonotype was counted only a few times. The gene calls are TRBV7-2 and TRBJ1-3, with D uncertain. The CDR3 contains 14 residues. Trimming cost V 5 bases and J 0 bases, with 8 bases left between them. Germline V gene lookup returns CDR1 SGHTA and CDR2 FQGNSA. The CDR3 DNA sequence: TGTGCCAGCAGCGGCCTTCGCTCTGGAAACACCATATATTTT. Translating gives CASSGLRSGNTIYF.

This chain joins TRBV28 and TRBJ2-2; 8 positions agree with TRBD2. The ends lost 5 bases at V and 5 bases at J; junction bases unmatched: 10. The CDR3 is made up of 16 amino acids. The germline V gene has CDR1 MDHEN and CDR2 SYDVKM. The CDR3 DNA sequence: TGTGCCAGCAGTGCCGGGACTAGAGTCCTAACCGGGGAGCTGTTTTTT. This codes for CASSAGTRVLTGELFF.

The chain uses TRBV18 and TRBJ2-1, with D perhaps being TRBD1 or TRBD2 (5 bases each). Deletions cut 3 bases from V and 2 bases from J, with 11 bases between. CDR1 is KGHSH, CDR2 LQKENI, per germline. The CDR3 contains 15 residues. CDR3 residues: CASSPSGRTYNEQFF. In DNA, the CDR3 is TGTGCCAGCTCACCGTCGGGGCGCACCTACAATGAGCAGTTCTTC.

The rearrangement links TRBV28 to TRBJ2-7; D not resolved. The V gene's germline CDR1 is MDHEN and CDR2 SYDVKM. This CDR3 region has 13 residues. Trimming pared 1 base from V and 6 bases from J, leaving 10 bases between. The CDR3 bases are TGTGCCAGCAGTTTATTTTCATGGTTCGAGCAGTACTTC. It yields the protein CASSLFSWFEQYF.

This clonotype appeared a few times. The rearrangement joins TRBV10-3 to TRBJ1-5; tentative D call: TRBD1 (6 bases). This CDR3 contains 14 residues. Germline CDR1 reads ENHRY; CDR2 reads SYGVKD. V lost 2 bases and J 2 bases, leaving 7 bases between the germline ends. CDR3 loop: CAISERGGNQPQHF. CDR3 DNA sequence: TGTGCCATCAGTGAGAGGGGGGGCAATCAGCCCCAGCATTTT.

V gene TRBV7-9 combines with J gene TRBJ1-1, with a tentative D call TRBD1 (5 bases). The CDR3 has 15 residues. The V gene lost 5 bases and the J gene lost 3 bases, with 16 bases spanning the gap. Per germline, CDR1 SEHNR and CDR2 FQNEAQ (reference sequence). CDR3 coding DNA: TGTGCCAGCAGCGCAGAGGGAACAGGTTACACTGAAGCTTTCTTT. This codes for CASSAEGTGYTEAFF.

The rearrangement uses TRBV20-1 and TRBJ1-2; D possibly corresponds to TRBD1 (5 bases). Trimming removed 3 bases at V and 4 bases at J, with 21 bases between. CDR3 length equals 16 residues. Germline CDR1 and CDR2: DFQATT and SNEGSKA (reference sequence). The CDR3, as DNA: TGCAGTGCTAGGCCTGGGCCGGGACCAATTACCTATGGCTACACCTTC. Protein sequence: CSARPGPGPITYGYTF.

This clonotype has just a few counts. This chain uses TRBV5-6 with TRBJ1-4; tentatively, D is TRBD1 (5 bases). The CDR3 sequence is 14 residues long. CDR1 is SGHDT, CDR2 YYEEEE, per germline. Deletions cut 3 bases from V and 6 bases from J, with 12 bases between. The CDR3: CASSWGTEDEKLFF. CDR3 DNA: TGTGCCAGCAGCTGGGGGACGGAGGATGAAAAACTGTTTTTT.

This clonotype was observed a handful of times. V gene TRBV28 combines with J gene TRBJ1-1; no firm D call. Germline V gene data show CDR1 as MDHEN and CDR2 as SYDVKM. V lost 1 base, J lost 0 bases, and 9 bases lay in between. The CDR3 loop spans 15 amino acids. CDR3 sequence reads: CASSLLDEMNTEAFF. DNA of the CDR3: TGTGCCAGCAGTTTATTAGACGAAATGAACACTGAAGCTTTCTTT. Together with reference TRBV28 and TRBJ1-1, the CDR3 gives the full variable domain: DVKVTQSSRYLVKRTGEKVFLECVQDMDHENMFWYRQDPGLGLRLIYFSYDVKMKEKGDIPEGYSVSREKKERFSLILESASTNQTSMYLCASSLLDEMNTEAFFGQGTRLTVV.

In this sample, this clonotype turned up a few times. The chain is built from TRBV11-2 and TRBJ1-1, with 8 nucleotides matching TRBD1. Looked up from germline, CDR1 is SGHAT and CDR2 is FQNNGV. V lost 5 bases and J lost 3; bases outside the gene matches: 8. The length of the CDR3 is 15 residues. In nucleotides, the CDR3 is TGTGCCAGCAGCGATCGCAGGGGGCCGGACACTGAAGCTTTCTTT. It is translated as CASSDRRGPDTEAFF. The full variable domain, completed using reference TRBV11-2 and TRBJ1-1, is EAGVAQSPRYKIIEKRQSVAFWCNPISGHATLYWYQQILGQGPKLLIQFQNNGVVDDSQLPKDRFSAERLKGVDSTLKIQPAKLEDSAVYLCASSDRRGPDTEAFFGQGTRLTVV.

CDR3 DNA: TGTGCCAGCAGCCACAGGAGGGGGACCTACAATGAGCAGTTCTTC. Translation gives CASSHRRGTYNEQFF. This chain joins TRBV12-3 or TRBV12-4 and TRBJ2-1; D may be TRBD1 or TRBD2 (6 bases each). CDR3 length equals 15 residues. V was cut by 6 bases and J by 2 bases, with 14 bases left in between.

This chain joins TRBV12-5 and TRBJ2-3, with 10 bases identical to TRBD2. This CDR3 is 21 amino acids long. From germline, CDR1 is LGHNT and CDR2 FRNRAP. V dropped 3 bases and J dropped 1; count of bases not matched to a gene: 19. The CDR3 nucleotides are TGTGCTAGTGGTTTCGCCCAGACTAGCGGGCCTTCCCTCGTGGGCACAGATACGCAGTATTTT. It encodes CASGFAQTSGPSLVGTDTQYF.

This clonotype was seen a few times. The chain joins TRBV12-3 or TRBV12-4 to TRBJ2-5; tentative D call: TRBD2 (6 bases). Trimming shortened V by 6 bases and J by 5 bases, and 13 bases separated the two germline ends. The CDR3 contains 13 residues. The chain's CDR3 is CASRPEGLETQYF. The CDR3 bases are TGTGCCAGCAGGCCGGAGGGCCTGGAGACCCAGTACTTC.

The V gene is TRBV5-1, the J gene TRBJ2-3; a weak D match, TRBD2 (5 bases). The CDR3 is 16 residues long. Trimming cost V 4 bases and J 3 bases, with 18 bases left between them. Germline V gives CDR1 SGHRS, CDR2 YFSETQ. CDR3 DNA: TGCGCCAGCAGCCCCACGGCCATCCGGGGAACAGATACGCAGTATTTT. This translates into CASSPTAIRGTDTQYF.

This chain links TRBV20-1 with TRBJ2-1, with 8 bases that match TRBD2. The ends lost 7 bases at V and 4 bases at J; junction bases unmatched: 9. Germline lookup yields CDR1 DFQATT and CDR2 SNEGSKA (reference sequence). The CDR3 spans 14 residues. The CDR3 nucleotides are TGCAGTGGGTCACTAGCGGACAAATACAATGAGCAGTTCTTC. The encoded protein is CSGSLADKYNEQFF.

V gene TRBV13 combines with J gene TRBJ2-2; D possibly corresponds to TRBD2 (6 bases). The CDR3 is made up of 15 amino acids. Germline CDR1 reads PRHDT; CDR2 reads FYEKMQ (reference sequence). Trimming removed 3 bases from V and 7 bases from J, with 15 bases in between. CDR3 residues: CASSFRDWTNGELFF. The CDR3 region has the DNA TGTGCCAGCAGCTTCAGGGACTGGACCAACGGGGAGCTGTTTTTT.

The rearrangement links TRBV5-1 to TRBJ2-3; 11 bases fit TRBD1. This CDR3 is built from 15 residues. The germline gives CDR1 SGHRS, CDR2 YFSETQ. After removal of 1 base from V and 4 bases from J, the junction contained 2 bases not matched to a gene. The CDR3 region is CASSLWGQGADTQYF. The DNA for the CDR3 is TGCGCCAGCAGCTTGTGGGGACAGGGGGCAGATACGCAGTATTTT. Supplemented by reference TRBV5-1 and TRBJ2-3, the full variable domain reads KAGVTQTPRYLIKTRGQQVTLSCSPISGHRSVSWYQQTPGQGLQFLFEYFSETQRNKGNFPGRFSGRQFSNSRSEMNVSTLELGDSALYLCASSLWGQGADTQYFGPGTRLTVL.

The chain has TRBV19 and TRBJ1-1, with 12 nucleotides matching TRBD1. V lost 10 bases, J lost 4 bases, and 4 bases stayed unmatched. The CDR3 is made up of 13 amino acids. In germline, CDR1 is LNHDA, CDR2 SQIVND (reference sequence). CDR3 coding DNA: TGTGCCACGGGACAGGGGGCCATCACTGAAGCTTTCTTT. Protein: CATGQGAITEAFF.

This clonotype turned up a few times. The chain links TRBV10-2 to TRBJ1-5; D perhaps matches TRBD1 (6 bases). Trimming pared 6 bases from V and 1 base from J, leaving 10 bases between. The CDR3 contains 14 residues. Germline V gene lookup returns CDR1 WSHSY and CDR2 SAAADI. The CDR3 sequence: CASRGTTSNQPQHF. The CDR3 bases are TGCGCCAGCAGGGGGACAACCAGCAATCAGCCCCAGCATTTT.

The rearrangement links TRBV4-3 to TRBJ1-3, with D uncertain. V was cut by 0 bases and J by 2 bases, with 8 bases left in between. The length of the CDR3 is 15 residues. The germline gives CDR1 LGHNA, CDR2 YSLEER. The CDR3 reads CASSQDWTPGNTIYF. In DNA, the CDR3 is TGCGCCAGCAGCCAAGATTGGACTCCTGGAAACACCATATATTTT.

The chain recombines TRBV9 with TRBJ1-1; TRBD1 might be the D (5 bases). Trimming took 7 bases from V and 4 from J, leaving 20 bases between them. CDR3 size: 15 residues. Germline V gene lookup returns CDR1 SGDLS and CDR2 YYNGEE. CDR3: CASGRVQGEGTEAFF. CDR3 in DNA: TGTGCCAGCGGGCGAGTCCAGGGAGAGGGCACTGAAGCTTTCTTT.

This rearrangement joins TRBV29-1 to TRBJ2-7; D remains unclear. The CDR3 sequence is 12 residues long. CDR1 SQVTM and CDR2 ANQGSEA come from the germline V gene. The V gene lost 6 bases and the J gene lost 1 base, with 10 bases spanning the gap. The CDR3 here is CSVANRSYEQYV. DNA for the CDR3: TGCAGCGTGGCTAATCGATCCTACGAGCAGTACGTC.